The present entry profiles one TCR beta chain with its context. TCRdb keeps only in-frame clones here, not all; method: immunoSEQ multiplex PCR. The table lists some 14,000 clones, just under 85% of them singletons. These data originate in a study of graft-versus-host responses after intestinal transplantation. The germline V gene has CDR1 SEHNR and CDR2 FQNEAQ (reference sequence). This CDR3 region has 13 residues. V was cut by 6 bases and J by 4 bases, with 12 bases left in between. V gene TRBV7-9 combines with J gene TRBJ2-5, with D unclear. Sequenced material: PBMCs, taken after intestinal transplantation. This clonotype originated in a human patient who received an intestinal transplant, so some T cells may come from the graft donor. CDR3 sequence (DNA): TGTGCCAGCAGGCCCTCGGTGGGAGAGACCCAGTACTTC. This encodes CASRPSVGETQYF.